This TCR beta chain was sequenced for a study of T cell responses to AZD1222 COVID-19 vaccine. As for this clone: Its matching antigen is unknown.

Germline V gives CDR1 MNHEY, CDR2 SMNVEV (reference sequence). This CDR3 has 17 residues. Trimming cost V 2 bases and J 0 bases, with 14 bases left between them. Overall study results and limits: The study identified only a handful of AZD1222 recipients as seropositive at baseline.

Only in-frame clones appear in the TCRdb table, and some are missing; sequencing was by immunoSEQ multiplex PCR. Of around 120,000 clones in the sample, about 89% were seen once. The clonotype was recovered from an adult in good health. Sequences were derived from peripheral blood, sampled on day 0 of AZD1222 vaccination. The chain uses TRBV27 and TRBJ1-3; D not resolved. The CDR3 reads CASSLGQVTDSGNTIYF. DNA for the CDR3: TGTGCCAGCAGTTTAGGGCAGGTCACAGACTCTGGAAACACCATATATTTT.